This T cell receptor (beta chain) was identified during a study of blood T cell repertoires in COVID-19 (dated by TCRdb to the early 2020s). Background for the entire study: Samples from collaborators originated in the United States, Italy and Spain and spanned both the acute and convalescent phases of COVID-19. The material from the prospective study consisted of cDNA or gDNA derived from T cells, B-cell-depleted T cells, or PBMCs. Subjects who had been exposed to COVID-19, were actively infected with it, or had recovered from it provided the deeply sampled blood TCRbeta repertoires that made up the dataset. A freely available public database, intended as a resource for researchers studying the immune response to SARS-CoV-2, is where the repertoires were released. The samples were drawn from the first 160 participants of the ongoing ImmuneRACE study and from 950 to 1,500 subjects provided by 6 global collaborators. A de-identified subject ID, COVID-19 status, age in years and sex were almost always included in the sample metadata. Where available, HLA class I and class II types were taken from metadata supplied by the sample provider and were not determined by assay-based typing.

This clone was picked up a small number of times. The clone's antigen remains unknown. Per-base qualities were not stored, and no clone one base away is much larger. TCRbeta CDR3 regions were amplified from genomic DNA by means of the immunoSEQ Assay, a bias-controlled multiplex PCR. The authors' analysis ran thus. Within the assay, amplification of reference gene primers was used to estimate how many nucleated cells each sample contained. Sequence reads were collapsed and filtered to measure the absolute abundance of every unique TCRbeta CDR3 rearrangement. For each sample, productive Simpson clonality was calculated as the square root of Simpson's diversity index over productive rearrangements. The table was pulled from immuneACCESS by TCRdb, which kept in-frame rearrangements only. Such tables lose some clones; where checked, under half of the loss comes from unresolved V genes, and the rest has no known cause. D and trimming were read from the DNA, whereas the V and J calls and clone size are those reported in that table. The sample profile shows roughly 110,000 clones; around 85% of them were found once. The top ten clonotypes cover about 5.5% of the sample.

At one collaborating source in Seattle, patients were enrolled during active infection and were followed longitudinally through the course of disease. Whole blood was collected in K2EDTA tubes by collaborating institutions according to the institutions' own protocols. For TCRbeta analysis, collaborators shipped samples as frozen whole blood, isolated PBMCs, or DNA extracted from either of those sample types. CDR1 SGHNT and CDR2 YYREEE were looked up in the germline V gene (reference sequence). The CDR3 spans 16 residues, from the cysteine through the phenylalanine. Just the 48-base CDR3 DNA is kept, in frame starting at base 1. The junction shows trimming of 4 bases on V and 1 base on J, and the gene matches do not reach 8 bases of it. Paper-wide results and their limitations: The quantity of clinical and demographic metadata differed by source and by participant and was supplied without curation.

The TCR comes from a woman aged 55 to 70 with COVID-19, enrolled during active disease. The chain was built from TRBV5-4 and TRBJ2-5; TRBD1 agrees with 9 junctional bases. Specimen: peripheral blood. Here the CDR3 is given as CASSPGTGKAQETQYF. The sequenced DNA: TGTGCCAGCAGCCCCGGGACAGGGAAAGCCCAAGAGACCCAGTACTTC.